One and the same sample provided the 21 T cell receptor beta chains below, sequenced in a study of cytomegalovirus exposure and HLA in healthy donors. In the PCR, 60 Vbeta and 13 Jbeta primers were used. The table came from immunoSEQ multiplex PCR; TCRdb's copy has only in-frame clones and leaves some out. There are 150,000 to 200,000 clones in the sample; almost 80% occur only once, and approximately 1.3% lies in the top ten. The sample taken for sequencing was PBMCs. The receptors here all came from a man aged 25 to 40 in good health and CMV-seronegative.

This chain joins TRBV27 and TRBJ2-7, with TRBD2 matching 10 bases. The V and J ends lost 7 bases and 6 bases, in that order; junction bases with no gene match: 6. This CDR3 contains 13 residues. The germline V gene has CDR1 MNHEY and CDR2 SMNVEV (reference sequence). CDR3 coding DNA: TGTGCCAGCATTTCTAGCGGGGGAGGCGAGCAGTACTTC. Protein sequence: CASISSGGGEQYF.

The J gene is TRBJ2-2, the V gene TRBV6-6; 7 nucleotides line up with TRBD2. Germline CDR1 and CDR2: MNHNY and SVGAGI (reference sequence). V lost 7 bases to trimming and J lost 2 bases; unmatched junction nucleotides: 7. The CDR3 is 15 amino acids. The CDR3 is CASTAGRGNTGELFF. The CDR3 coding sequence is TGTGCCAGCACCGCGGGGAGGGGAAACACCGGGGAGCTGTTTTTT.

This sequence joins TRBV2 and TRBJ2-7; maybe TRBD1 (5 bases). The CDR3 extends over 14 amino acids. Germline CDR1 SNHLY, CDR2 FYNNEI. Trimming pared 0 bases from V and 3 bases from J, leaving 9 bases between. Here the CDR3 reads CASSEATGYYEQYF. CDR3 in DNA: TGTGCCAGCAGTGAAGCAACAGGCTACTACGAGCAGTACTTC.

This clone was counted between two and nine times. CDR3 residues: CASSVEPGGYNEQFF. The CDR3 DNA is TGTGCCAGCAGCGTAGAACCAGGGGGTTACAATGAGCAGTTCTTC. The V call is TRBV9, the J call TRBJ2-1; 7 positions agree with TRBD1. The germline V gene has CDR1 SGDLS and CDR2 YYNGEE. CDR3 length equals 15 residues. Germline trimming cut 0 bases from V and 4 bases from J; bases unmatched to any gene: 4.

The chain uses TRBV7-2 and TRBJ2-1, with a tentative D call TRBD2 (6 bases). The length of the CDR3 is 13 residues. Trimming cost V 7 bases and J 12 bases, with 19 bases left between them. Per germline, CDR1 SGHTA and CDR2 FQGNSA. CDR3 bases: TGTGCCAGCACCCCGATAGCGGCTTTGGGGCAGTTCTTC. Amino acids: CASTPIAALGQFF.

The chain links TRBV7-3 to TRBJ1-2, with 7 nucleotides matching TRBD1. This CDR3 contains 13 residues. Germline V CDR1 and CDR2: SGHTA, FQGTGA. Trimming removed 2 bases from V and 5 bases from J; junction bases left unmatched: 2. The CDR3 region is CASSLGQEYGYTF. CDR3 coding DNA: TGTGCCAGCAGCTTAGGACAGGAGTATGGCTACACCTTC.

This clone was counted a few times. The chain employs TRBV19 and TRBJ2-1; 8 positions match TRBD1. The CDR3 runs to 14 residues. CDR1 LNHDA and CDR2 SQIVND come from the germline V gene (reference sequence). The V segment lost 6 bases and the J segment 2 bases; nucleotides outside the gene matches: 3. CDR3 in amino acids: CASSNRGTYNEQFF. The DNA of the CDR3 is TGTGCCAGTAGCAACAGGGGGACCTACAATGAGCAGTTCTTC.

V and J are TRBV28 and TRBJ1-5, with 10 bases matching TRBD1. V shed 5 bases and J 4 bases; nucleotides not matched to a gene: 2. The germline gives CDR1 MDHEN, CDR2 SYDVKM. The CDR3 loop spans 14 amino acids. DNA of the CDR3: TGTGCCAGCAGTACGGGACAGGGGAATCAGCCCCAGCATTTT. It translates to CASSTGQGNQPQHF. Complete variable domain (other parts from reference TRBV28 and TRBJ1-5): DVKVTQSSRYLVKRTGEKVFLECVQDMDHENMFWYRQDPGLGLRLIYFSYDVKMKEKGDIPEGYSVSREKKERFSLILESASTNQTSMYLCASSTGQGNQPQHFGDGTRLSIL.

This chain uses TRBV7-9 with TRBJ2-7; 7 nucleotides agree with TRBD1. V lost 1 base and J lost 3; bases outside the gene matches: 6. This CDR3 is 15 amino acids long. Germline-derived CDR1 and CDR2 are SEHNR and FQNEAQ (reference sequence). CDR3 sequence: CASSLVRDRNYEQYF. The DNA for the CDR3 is TGTGCCAGCAGCTTAGTTAGGGACAGAAACTACGAGCAGTACTTC. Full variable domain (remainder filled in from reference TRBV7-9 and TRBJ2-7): DTGVSQNPRHKITKRGQNVTFRCDPISEHNRLYWYRQTLGQGPEFLTYFQNEAQLEKSRLLSDRFSAERPKGSFSTLEIQRTEQGDSAMYLCASSLVRDRNYEQYFGPGTRLTVT.

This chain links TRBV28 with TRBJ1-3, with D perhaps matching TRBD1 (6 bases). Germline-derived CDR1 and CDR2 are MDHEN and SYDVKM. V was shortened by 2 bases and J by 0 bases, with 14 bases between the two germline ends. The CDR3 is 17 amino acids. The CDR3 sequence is CASSLVDSALSGNTIYF. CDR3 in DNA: TGTGCCAGCAGTTTAGTGGACAGTGCCCTCTCTGGAAACACCATATATTTT.

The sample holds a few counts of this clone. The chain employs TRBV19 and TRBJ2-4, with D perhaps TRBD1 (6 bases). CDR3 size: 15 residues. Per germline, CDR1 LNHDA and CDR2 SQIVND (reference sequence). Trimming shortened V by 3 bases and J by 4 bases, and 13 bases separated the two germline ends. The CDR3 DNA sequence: TGTGCCAGTAGTATCCCCGGGACATCTAAAAACATTCAGTACTTC. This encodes CASSIPGTSKNIQYF.

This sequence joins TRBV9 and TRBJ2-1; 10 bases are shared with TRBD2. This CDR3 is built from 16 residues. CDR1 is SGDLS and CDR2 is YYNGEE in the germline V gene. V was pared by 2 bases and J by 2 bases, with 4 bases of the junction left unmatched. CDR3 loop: CASSVLSGGAYNEQFF. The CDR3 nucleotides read TGTGCCAGCAGCGTCCTAAGCGGGGGGGCCTACAATGAGCAGTTCTTC. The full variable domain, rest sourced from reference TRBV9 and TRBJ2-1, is DSGVTQTPKHLITATGQRVTLRCSPRSGDLSVYWYQQSLDQGLQFLIQYYNGEERAKGNILERFSAQQFPDLHSELNLSSLELGDSALYFCASSVLSGGAYNEQFFGPGTRLTVL.

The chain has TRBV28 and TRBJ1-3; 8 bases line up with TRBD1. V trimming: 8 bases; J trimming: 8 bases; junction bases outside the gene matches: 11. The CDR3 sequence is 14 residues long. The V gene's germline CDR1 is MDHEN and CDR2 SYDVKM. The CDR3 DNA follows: TGTGCCAGCCAACGAGGGGGACAGGTGGACACCATATATTTT. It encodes CASQRGGQVDTIYF.

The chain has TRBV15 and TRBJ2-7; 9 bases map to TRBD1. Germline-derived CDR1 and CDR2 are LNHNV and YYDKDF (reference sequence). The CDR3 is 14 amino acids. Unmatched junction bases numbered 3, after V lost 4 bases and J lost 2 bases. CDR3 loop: CATSTDRGTYEQYF. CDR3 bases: TGTGCCACCAGCACGGACAGGGGAACCTACGAGCAGTACTTC.

The CDR3 DNA is TGCGCCAGCAGCTTGGCCGGGACTAGCAGCGCAGATACGCAGTATTTT. Residues: CASSLAGTSSADTQYF. The rearrangement uses TRBV5-1 and TRBJ2-3, with 9 nucleotides matching TRBD2. Trimming cost V 0 bases and J 4 bases; bases outside gene matches: 6. The length of the CDR3 is 16 residues. Per the germline V gene, CDR1 is SGHRS and CDR2 is YFSETQ.

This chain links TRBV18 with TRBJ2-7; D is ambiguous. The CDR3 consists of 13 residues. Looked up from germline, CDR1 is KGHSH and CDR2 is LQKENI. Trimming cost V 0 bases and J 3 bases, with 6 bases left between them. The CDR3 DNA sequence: TGTGCCAGCTCACCACCGTCAGACTACGAGCAGTACTTC. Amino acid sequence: CASSPPSDYEQYF.

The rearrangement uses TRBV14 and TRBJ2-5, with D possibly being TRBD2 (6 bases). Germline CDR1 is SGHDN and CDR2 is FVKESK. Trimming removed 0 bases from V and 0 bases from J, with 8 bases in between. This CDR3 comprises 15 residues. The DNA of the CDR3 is TGTGCCAGCAGCCAAGACGGGGGATACCAAGAGACCCAGTACTTC. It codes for CASSQDGGYQETQYF.

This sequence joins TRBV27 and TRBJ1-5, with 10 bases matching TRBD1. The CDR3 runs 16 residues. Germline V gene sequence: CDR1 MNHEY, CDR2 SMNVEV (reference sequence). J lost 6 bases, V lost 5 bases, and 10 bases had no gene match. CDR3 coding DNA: TGTGCCAGCAGTCACAGGGGGACAGGGGAGCGTCAGCCCCAGCATTTT. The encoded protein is CASSHRGTGERQPQHF.

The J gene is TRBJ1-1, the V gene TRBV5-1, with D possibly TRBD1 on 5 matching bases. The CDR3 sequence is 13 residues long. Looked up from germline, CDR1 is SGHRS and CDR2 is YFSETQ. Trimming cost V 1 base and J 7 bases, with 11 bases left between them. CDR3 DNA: TGCGCCAGCAGCTTGCAAGGGGCGAATGAAGCTTTCTTT. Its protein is CASSLQGANEAFF.

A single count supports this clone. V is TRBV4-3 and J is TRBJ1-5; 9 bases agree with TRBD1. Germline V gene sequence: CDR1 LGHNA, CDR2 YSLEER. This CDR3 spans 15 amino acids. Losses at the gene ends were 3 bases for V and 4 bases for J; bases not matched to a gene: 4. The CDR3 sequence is CASSQGTGWNQPQHF. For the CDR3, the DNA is TGCGCCAGCAGCCAGGGGACAGGGTGGAATCAGCCCCAGCATTTT.

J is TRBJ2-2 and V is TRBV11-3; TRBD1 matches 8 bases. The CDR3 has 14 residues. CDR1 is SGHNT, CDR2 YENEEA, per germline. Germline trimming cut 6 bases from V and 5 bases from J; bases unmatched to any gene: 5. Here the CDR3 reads CASRNTGGTGELFF. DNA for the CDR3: TGTGCCAGCAGGAACACAGGGGGGACCGGGGAGCTGTTTTTT.